This entry features one T cell receptor beta chain sequence. The sample belongs to a study of blood T cell repertoires in COVID-19. On the study more broadly: Sample material is recorded as cDNA or gDNA derived from T cells, B-cell-depleted T cells, or PBMCs.

The table came from immunoSEQ multiplex PCR; TCRdb's copy has only in-frame clones and leaves some out. The sample carries roughly 100,000 clones, 82% recorded once. This clonotype was obtained from a man in his 70s with acute or convalescent COVID-19. Sequencing was performed on peripheral blood.

CDR3 protein: CAWAPNSQETQYF. The DNA of the CDR3 is TGTGCCTGGGCCCCCAACAGCCAAGAGACCCAGTACTTC. V is TRBV30 and J is TRBJ2-5; D unresolved. The V end lost 5 bases, the J end lost 1 base, and 11 bases lay between the germline ends. Per germline, CDR1 GTSNPN and CDR2 SVGIG (reference sequence). The CDR3 spans 13 residues.